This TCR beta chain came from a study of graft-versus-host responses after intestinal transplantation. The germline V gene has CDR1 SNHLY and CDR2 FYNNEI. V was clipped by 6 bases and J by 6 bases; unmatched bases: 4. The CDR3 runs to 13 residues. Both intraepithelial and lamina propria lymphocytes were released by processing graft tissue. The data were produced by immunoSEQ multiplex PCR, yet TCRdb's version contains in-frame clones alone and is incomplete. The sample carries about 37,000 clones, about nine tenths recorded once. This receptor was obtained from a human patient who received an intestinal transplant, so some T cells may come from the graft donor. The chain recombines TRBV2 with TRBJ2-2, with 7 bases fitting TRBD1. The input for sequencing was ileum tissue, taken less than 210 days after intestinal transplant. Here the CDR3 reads CASRAGGSGELFF. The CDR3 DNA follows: TGTGCCAGCAGAGCAGGGGGTTCCGGGGAGCTGTTTTTT.